Sequencing of this T cell receptor beta chain was carried out in a study of regulatory T cells in long-lasting Graves disease. Study-level background: Newly diagnosed Graves' patients had under 3 months of antithyroid drugs.

Comment on this clonotype: Antigen unknown.

Overall study results and limits: Gene preferences differed: TRBV28, TRBJ1-2, TRBJ2-5 in persistent cases.

This CDR3 spans 11 amino acids. V shed 3 bases and J shed 6 bases, with 6 bases lying between them. Germline V lookup: CDR1 DFQATT, CDR2 SNEGSKA (reference sequence). Noted time point: newly diagnosed GD, antithyroid drugs for less than 3 months. PBMCs were the source of the RNA used for TCR sequencing. Library construction for TCR beta used iRepertoire HTBI primers and Arm-PCR of CDR3 regions. MiXCR was run by TCRdb on the multiplex PCR reads, yielding one entry per CDR3 protein. The sample contains approximately 470,000 distinct CDR3 sequences, around 15% of which appear only once. The same data also went into a second study, on T cells in Graves' hyperthyroidism and ophthalmopathy. From that study: Patients were excluded for uncontrolled infection, other autoimmune disease, pregnancy or lactation. The diagnoses drew upon clinical symptoms, serum thyroxine and TRAb, thyroid ultrasound and orbital computed tomography.

The V and J genes are TRBV20-1 and TRBJ2-1; D unresolved. The receptor comes from a middle-aged man with Graves disease. The input for sequencing was peripheral blood mononuclear cells (PBMCs), taken at new diagnosis, from a patient treated with antithyroid drugs. CDR3 in DNA: TGCAGTGCTAGTGAGACCAATGAGCAGTTCTTC. Its translation is CSASETNEQFF.